A selection of T cell receptor beta chains follows, all from one sample in a study of T cells in Graves' hyperthyroidism and ophthalmopathy. MiXCR, applied by TCRdb to the multiplex PCR reads, yields one record per CDR3 protein. Of roughly 290,000 distinct CDR3 sequences listed, approximately 12% were seen once; the top ten hold almost 8%. Material for sequencing was blood. The receptors shown here come from a woman aged 25-40 years with Graves' hyperthyroidism that later progressed to Graves' ophthalmopathy. CDR3s include the opening cysteine and the closing phenylalanine or tryptophan. A D gene is named only where the DNA matches it firmly. Not all rows give a size; the values are once, few, many and, for expanded clones, a class.

length: 15
V: TRBV5-1
size: many
D: -
J: TRBJ2-1
CDR3: CASKWAGQSYNEQFF
DNA: TGCGCCAGCAAATGGGCGGGCCAATCCTACAATGAGCAGTTCTTC

length: 14
V: TRBV18
size: few
D: -
J: TRBJ1-1
CDR3: CASSPSGVNTGAFF
DNA: TGTGCCAGCTCACCTTCAGGGGTTAACACTGGAGCTTTCTTT

length: 14
V: TRBV3-1
size: many
D: -
J: TRBJ2-1
CDR3: CASSHAPEANEQFF
DNA: TGTGCCAGCAGCCATGCCCCTGAGGCAAACGAGCAGTTCTTC

length: 14
V: TRBV20-1
size: many
D: TRBD2
J: TRBJ2-7
CDR3: CSARGWRGSSEQYF
DNA: TGCAGTGCTAGGGGGTGGCGGGGGTCCTCAGAGCAGTACTTC

length: 15
V: TRBV7-9
size: many
D: -
J: TRBJ1-1
CDR3: CASSSIQGSFAEAFF
DNA: TGTGCCAGCAGCTCAATACAGGGTAGTTTTGCTGAAGCTTTCTTT

length: 14
V: TRBV12-3/TRBV12-4
size: many
D: -
J: TRBJ2-7
CDR3: CASRVTSHLDEQYF
DNA: TGTGCCAGCAGGGTCACTAGCCACCTCGACGAGCAGTACTTC

length: 15
V: TRBV12-3/TRBV12-4
size: -
D: TRBD2
J: TRBJ2-1
CDR3: CASYSSGRGVLEQFF
DNA: TGTGCCAGCTATTCTAGCGGGAGGGGGGTACTTGAGCAGTTCTTC

length: 17
V: TRBV7-9
size: many
D: TRBD2
J: TRBJ2-3
CDR3: CASSPGLAGGDTDTQYF
DNA: TGTGCCAGCAGCCCCGGACTAGCGGGAGGGGACACAGATACGCAGTATTTT

length: 16
V: TRBV4-3
size: few
D: TRBD1
J: TRBJ2-1
CDR3: CASSQKPGQGSDEQFF
DNA: TGCGCCAGCAGCCAAAAACCGGGACAGGGGTCCGATGAGCAGTTCTTC

length: 17
V: TRBV6-1
size: many
D: TRBD1
J: TRBJ1-5
CDR3: CASSRSGQDTSNQPQHF
DNA: TGTGCCAGCAGTAGATCGGGACAGGATACAAGCAATCAGCCCCAGCATTTT

length: 14
V: TRBV19
size: -
D: TRBD1
J: TRBJ1-2
CDR3: CASRIAGGGFGYTF
DNA: TGTGCCAGTAGGATAGCGGGAGGGGGCTTTGGCTACACCTTC

length: 13
V: TRBV5-1
size: -
D: TRBD1
J: TRBJ2-7
CDR3: CASSGQDSYEQYF
DNA: TGTGCCAGCAGCGGACAGGACTCCTACGAGCAGTACTTC

length: 14
V: TRBV7-9
size: many
D: -
J: TRBJ2-3
CDR3: CASSPGIATDTQYF
DNA: TGTGCCAGCAGCCCCGGAATCGCGACAGATACGCAGTATTTT

length: 11
V: TRBV30
size: many
D: TRBD1
J: TRBJ2-1
CDR3: CAWSRQGALFF
DNA: TGTGCCTGGAGCCGACAGGGAGCTCTGTTCTTC

length: 11
V: TRBV29-1
size: many
D: -
J: TRBJ1-2
CDR3: CSVEENYGYTF
DNA: TGCAGCGTTGAGGAGAACTATGGCTACACCTTC

length: 17
V: TRBV24-1
size: -
D: -
J: TRBJ2-3
CDR3: CATSDTPGTLREDTQYF
DNA: TGTGCCACCAGTGATACACCCGGGACCCTTAGAGAAGATACGCAGTATTTT

length: 14
V: TRBV6-1
size: many
D: -
J: TRBJ1-5
CDR3: CASIRTEGNQPQHF
DNA: TGTGCCAGCATCCGAACAGAGGGCAATCAGCCCCAGCATTTT

length: 16
V: TRBV30
size: -
D: -
J: TRBJ1-5
CDR3: CAWSVPYGSSNQPQHF
DNA: TGTGCCTGGAGTGTACCATACGGCAGTAGCAATCAGCCCCAGCATTTT

length: 15
V: TRBV10-3
size: many
D: -
J: TRBJ1-1
CDR3: CAISDPDDGHTEAFF
DNA: TGTGCCATCAGTGATCCGGACGACGGGCACACTGAAGCTTTCTTT

length: 15
V: TRBV12-3/TRBV12-4
size: many
D: -
J: TRBJ2-2
CDR3: CASSATGTYTGELFF
DNA: TGTGCCAGCAGTGCAACCGGGACTTACACCGGGGAGCTGTTTTTT

length: 15
V: TRBV7-2
size: many
D: -
J: TRBJ2-1
CDR3: CASSSRVWSYNEQFF
DNA: TGTGCCAGCAGCTCGAGAGTGTGGTCCTACAATGAGCAGTTCTTC

length: 14
V: TRBV20-1
size: many
D: -
J: TRBJ2-2
CDR3: CSASRGANTGELFF
DNA: TGCAGTGCTAGTCGCGGGGCGAACACCGGGGAGCTGTTTTTT

length: 14
V: TRBV11-2
size: many
D: -
J: TRBJ1-2
CDR3: CASSYLPWTDGYTF
DNA: TGTGCCAGCAGCTACTTACCTTGGACAGATGGCTACACCTTC

length: 18
V: TRBV6-2/TRBV6-3
size: many
D: TRBD1
J: TRBJ2-3
CDR3: CASSYPLAGQGDADTQYF
DNA: TGTGCCAGCAGTTACCCTTTGGCTGGACAGGGGGATGCAGATACGCAGTATTTT

length: 12
V: TRBV28
size: many
D: -
J: TRBJ2-3
CDR3: CASGTFTDTQYF
DNA: TGTGCCAGCGGGACTTTCACAGATACGCAGTATTTT

length: 14
V: TRBV12-3/TRBV12-4
size: -
D: TRBD1
J: TRBJ2-3
CDR3: CASSPGQSLYTQYF
DNA: TGTGCCAGCAGTCCGGGACAGAGTTTGTATACGCAGTATTTT

length: 14
V: TRBV5-1
size: many
D: -
J: TRBJ2-7
CDR3: CASSLEGRSYEQYF
DNA: TGCGCCAGCAGCTTGGAGGGCCGATCCTACGAGCAGTACTTC

length: 13
V: TRBV9
size: many
D: -
J: TRBJ2-5
CDR3: CASSVGTQETQYF
DNA: TGTGCCAGCAGCGTAGGGACGCAAGAGACCCAGTACTTC

length: 12
V: TRBV7-2
size: many
D: TRBD2
J: TRBJ2-1
CDR3: CASSPGTSEQFF
DNA: TGTGCCAGCAGCCCCGGGACTAGTGAGCAGTTCTTC

length: 15
V: TRBV30
size: many
D: TRBD2
J: TRBJ2-1
CDR3: CAWSLLAGGRNEQFF
DNA: TGTGCCTGGAGTCTTTTAGCGGGAGGTCGGAATGAGCAGTTCTTC

length: 15
V: TRBV4-3
size: -
D: -
J: TRBJ2-1
CDR3: CASSQTARSYNEQFF
DNA: TGCGCCAGCAGCCAAACAGCGAGGTCCTACAATGAGCAGTTCTTC

length: 12
V: TRBV20-1
size: many
D: -
J: TRBJ1-6
CDR3: CSSGANNSPLHF
DNA: TGCAGTTCGGGGGCGAATAATTCACCCCTCCACTTT

length: 14
V: TRBV5-4
size: few
D: -
J: TRBJ2-1
CDR3: CASSAWERDNEQFF
DNA: TGTGCCAGCAGCGCTTGGGAGCGGGACAATGAGCAGTTCTTC

length: 15
V: TRBV7-9
size: -
D: -
J: TRBJ1-1
CDR3: CASSFLTEMNTEAFF
DNA: TGTGCCAGCAGCTTTCTGACAGAAATGAACACTGAAGCTTTCTTT

length: 13
V: TRBV20-1
size: many
D: -
J: TRBJ2-1
CDR3: CSALSTAYNEQFF
DNA: TGCAGTGCCCTCTCGACGGCTTACAATGAGCAGTTCTTC

length: 12
V: TRBV6-1
size: many
D: -
J: TRBJ1-2
CDR3: CASSWDRYGYTF
DNA: TGTGCCAGCAGTTGGGATCGCTATGGCTACACCTTC

length: 16
V: TRBV14
size: few
D: -
J: TRBJ2-1
CDR3: CASSQDRLTGVGEQFF
DNA: TGTGCCAGCAGCCAAGATAGGCTAACGGGAGTAGGTGAGCAGTTCTTC

length: 13
V: TRBV20-1
size: -
D: -
J: TRBJ2-7
CDR3: CSTTVDWDYEQYF
DNA: TGCAGTACTACCGTAGACTGGGACTACGAGCAGTACTTC

length: 15
V: TRBV11-2
size: many
D: -
J: TRBJ2-1
CDR3: CASSPPVAGREEQFF
DNA: TGTGCCAGCAGCCCCCCGGTAGCAGGGCGGGAAGAGCAGTTCTTC

length: 17
V: TRBV20-1
size: many
D: TRBD2
J: TRBJ2-1
CDR3: CSARGPPRTSGVMEQFF
DNA: TGCAGTGCTAGAGGCCCACCACGGACTAGCGGGGTTATGGAGCAGTTCTTC

length: 12
V: TRBV18
size: many
D: -
J: TRBJ2-7
CDR3: CASSRLSAEQYF
DNA: TGTGCCAGCTCACGGCTCAGCGCCGAGCAGTACTTC

length: 16
V: TRBV12-3/TRBV12-4
size: many
D: TRBD1
J: TRBJ1-1
CDR3: CASRLKTGGANTEAFF
DNA: TGTGCCAGCAGACTCAAAACAGGGGGCGCGAACACTGAAGCTTTCTTT

length: 19
V: TRBV12-3/TRBV12-4
size: many
D: TRBD1
J: TRBJ1-4
CDR3: CASSLFYRGKSASNEKLFF
DNA: TGTGCCAGCAGTTTATTTTACAGGGGGAAGAGTGCTTCAAATGAAAAACTGTTTTTT

length: 15
V: TRBV7-2
size: many
D: TRBD1
J: TRBJ2-1
CDR3: CASSLAGQGRNEQFF
DNA: TGTGCCAGCAGCTTAGCGGGACAGGGGCGCAATGAGCAGTTCTTC